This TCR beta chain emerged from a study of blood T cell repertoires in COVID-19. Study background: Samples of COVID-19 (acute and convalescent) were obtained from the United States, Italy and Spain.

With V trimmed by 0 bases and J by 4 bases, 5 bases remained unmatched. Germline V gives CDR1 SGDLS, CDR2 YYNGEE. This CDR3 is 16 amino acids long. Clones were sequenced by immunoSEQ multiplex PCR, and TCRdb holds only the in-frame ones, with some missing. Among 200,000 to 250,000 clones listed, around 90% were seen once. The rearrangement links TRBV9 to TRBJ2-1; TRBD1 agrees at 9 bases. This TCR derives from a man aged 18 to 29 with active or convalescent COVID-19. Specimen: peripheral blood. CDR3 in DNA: TGTGCCAGCAGCGTAGAGGGGACAGGGTCATACAATGAGCAGTTCTTC. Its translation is CASSVEGTGSYNEQFF.